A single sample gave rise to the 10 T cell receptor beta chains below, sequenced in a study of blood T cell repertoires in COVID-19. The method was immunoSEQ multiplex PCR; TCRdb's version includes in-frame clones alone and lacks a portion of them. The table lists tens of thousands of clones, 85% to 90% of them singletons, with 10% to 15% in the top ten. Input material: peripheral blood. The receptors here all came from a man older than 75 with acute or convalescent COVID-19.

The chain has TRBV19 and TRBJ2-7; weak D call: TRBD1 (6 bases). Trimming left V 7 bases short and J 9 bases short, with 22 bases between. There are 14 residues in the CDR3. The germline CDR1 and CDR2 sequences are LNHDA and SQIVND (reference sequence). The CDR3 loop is CASTASGQGMVQYF. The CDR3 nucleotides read TGTGCCAGTACCGCAAGTGGGCAGGGGATGGTGCAGTACTTC.

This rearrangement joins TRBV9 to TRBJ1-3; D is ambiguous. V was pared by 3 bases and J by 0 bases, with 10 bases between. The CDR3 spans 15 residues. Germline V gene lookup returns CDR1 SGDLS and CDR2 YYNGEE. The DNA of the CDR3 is TGTGCCAGCAGCGCCTCCGGGAACTCTGGAAACACCATATATTTT. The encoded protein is CASSASGNSGNTIYF.

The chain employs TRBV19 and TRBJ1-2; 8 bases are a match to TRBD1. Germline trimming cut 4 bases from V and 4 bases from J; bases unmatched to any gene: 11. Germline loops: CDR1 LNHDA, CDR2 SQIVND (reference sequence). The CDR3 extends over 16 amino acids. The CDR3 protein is CASSSGQGGSVYGYTF. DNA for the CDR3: TGTGCCAGTAGTAGCGGACAGGGAGGCTCTGTCTATGGCTACACCTTC.

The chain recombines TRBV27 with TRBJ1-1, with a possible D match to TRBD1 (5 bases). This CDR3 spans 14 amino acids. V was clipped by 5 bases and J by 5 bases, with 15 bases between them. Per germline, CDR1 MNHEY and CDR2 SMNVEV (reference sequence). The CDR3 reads CASSRTLLVTEAFF. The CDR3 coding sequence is TGTGCCAGCAGTCGGACATTACTTGTAACTGAAGCTTTCTTT.

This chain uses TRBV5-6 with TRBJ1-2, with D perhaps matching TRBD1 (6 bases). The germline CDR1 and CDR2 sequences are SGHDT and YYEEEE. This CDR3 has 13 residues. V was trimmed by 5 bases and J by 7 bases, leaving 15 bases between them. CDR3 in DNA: TGTGCCAGCAGTCGAACAGGGCTGGGTGGCTACACCTTC. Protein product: CASSRTGLGGYTF.

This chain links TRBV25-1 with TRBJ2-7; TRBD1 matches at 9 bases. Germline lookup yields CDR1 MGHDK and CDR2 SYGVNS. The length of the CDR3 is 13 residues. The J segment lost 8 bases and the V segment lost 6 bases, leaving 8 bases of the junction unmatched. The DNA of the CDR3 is TGTGCCAGCAGCGAGGTGGGGACAGGGAAGCAGTACTTC. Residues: CASSEVGTGKQYF.

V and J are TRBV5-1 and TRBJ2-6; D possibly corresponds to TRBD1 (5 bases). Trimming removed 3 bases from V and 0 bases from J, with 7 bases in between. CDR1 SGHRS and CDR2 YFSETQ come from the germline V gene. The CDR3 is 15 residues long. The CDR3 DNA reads TGCGCCAGCAGCTCCGACAGCTCTGGGGCCAACGTCCTGACTTTC. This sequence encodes CASSSDSSGANVLTF.

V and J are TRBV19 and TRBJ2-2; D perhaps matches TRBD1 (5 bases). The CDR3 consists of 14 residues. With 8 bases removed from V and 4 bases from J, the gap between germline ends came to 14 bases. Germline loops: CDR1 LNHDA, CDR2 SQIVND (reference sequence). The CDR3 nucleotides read TGTGCCAGTGGTCAGGGCATCGGCACCGGGGAGCTGTTTTTT. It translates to CASGQGIGTGELFF.

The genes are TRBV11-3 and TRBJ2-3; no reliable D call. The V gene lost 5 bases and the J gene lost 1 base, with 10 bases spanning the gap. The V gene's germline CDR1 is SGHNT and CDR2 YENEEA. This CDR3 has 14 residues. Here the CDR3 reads CASSPGLGTDTQYF. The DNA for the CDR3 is TGTGCCAGCAGCCCGGGTTTGGGCACAGATACGCAGTATTTT.

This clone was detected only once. The CDR3 is CASALQVHTEAFF. The CDR3 bases are TGTGCTAGCGCACTACAGGTTCACACTGAAGCTTTCTTT. This chain joins TRBV12-5 and TRBJ1-1, with a possible D match to TRBD1 (5 bases). The V and J ends lost 9 bases and 3 bases respectively, with 14 bases between them. The CDR3 sequence is 13 residues long. Germline V gives CDR1 LGHNT, CDR2 FRNRAP. Variable domain in full (rest from reference TRBV12-5 and TRBJ1-1): DARVTQTPRHKVTEMGQEVTMRCQPILGHNTVFWYRQTMMQGLELLAYFRNRAPLDDSGMPKDRFSAEMPDATLATLKIQPSEPRDSAVYFCASALQVHTEAFFGQGTRLTVV.